Listed below are T cell receptor beta chains from one sample, sequenced in a study of PD-1 blockade in classical Hodgkin lymphoma. TCRdb's copy holds only in-frame clones and misses some; the assay was immunoSEQ multiplex PCR. The table has over 10,000 clones, around 90% seen once. The sample was peripheral blood mononuclear cells (PBMCs), taken at baseline. The receptor set was obtained from a human donor with classical Hodgkin lymphoma. The CDR3 runs from the conserved cysteine through the conserved F or W. A D gene is named only where the DNA matches it firmly. Rows give clone size only sometimes, using once, few, many, or a class for an expanded clone.

cdr3_aa: CASSLGYEQYF
cdr3_nt: TGCGCCAGCAGCTTGGGCTACGAGCAGTACTTC
d_call: -
v_call: TRBV5-1
clone_size: -
j_call: TRBJ2-7

cdr3_aa: CASSAGQDAYEQYF
cdr3_nt: TGTGCCAGCAGTGCCGGACAGGATGCCTACGAGCAGTACTTC
d_call: TRBD1
v_call: TRBV27
clone_size: -
j_call: TRBJ2-7

cdr3_aa: CAWSGLADNEQFF
cdr3_nt: TGTGCCTGGAGTGGACTAGCCGACAATGAGCAGTTCTTC
d_call: TRBD2
v_call: TRBV30
clone_size: -
j_call: TRBJ2-1

cdr3_aa: CASRGGTDYGYTF
cdr3_nt: TGTGCCAGCAGGGGGGGAACGGACTATGGCTACACCTTC
d_call: -
v_call: TRBV2
clone_size: -
j_call: TRBJ1-2

cdr3_aa: CASSGSLGFGNQPQHF
cdr3_nt: TGTGCCAGCAGTGGTTCGTTGGGGTTCGGCAATCAGCCCCAGCATTTT
d_call: -
v_call: TRBV6-1
clone_size: -
j_call: TRBJ1-5

cdr3_aa: CAWSLWGNTEAFF
cdr3_nt: TGTGCCTGGAGTCTGTGGGGGAACACTGAAGCTTTCTTT
d_call: -
v_call: TRBV30
clone_size: -
j_call: TRBJ1-1

cdr3_aa: CASSLDILAGARQFF
cdr3_nt: TGTGCCAGCAGCTTAGATATACTAGCGGGCGCTAGGCAGTTCTTC
d_call: TRBD2
v_call: TRBV11-2
clone_size: once
j_call: TRBJ2-1

cdr3_aa: CASSEQGYGYTF
cdr3_nt: TGTGCCAGCAGCGAACAGGGTTACGGCTACACCTTC
d_call: -
v_call: TRBV7-9
clone_size: -
j_call: TRBJ1-2

cdr3_aa: CASSVNWGQGSEQYF
cdr3_nt: TGTGCCAGCAGCGTTAATTGGGGACAGGGGAGCGAGCAGTACTTC
d_call: TRBD1
v_call: TRBV9
clone_size: -
j_call: TRBJ2-7

cdr3_aa: CASSPSFLQGGPNQDIQYF
cdr3_nt: TGTGCCAGCAGCCCGAGCTTCCTGCAGGGGGGCCCTAACCAGGACATTCAGTACTTC
d_call: -
v_call: TRBV9
clone_size: -
j_call: TRBJ2-4

cdr3_aa: CASSGPTGAGGYTF
cdr3_nt: TGTGCCAGCAGTGGCCCGACAGGGGCTGGAGGCTACACCTTC
d_call: TRBD1
v_call: TRBV6-6
clone_size: -
j_call: TRBJ1-2

cdr3_aa: CASSLSGQYTGELFF
cdr3_nt: TGTGCCAGCAGCTTATCTGGCCAGTACACCGGGGAGCTGTTTTTT
d_call: -
v_call: TRBV7-9
clone_size: -
j_call: TRBJ2-2

cdr3_aa: CASSLGQVNEQFF
cdr3_nt: TGTGCCAGCAGCTTGGGGCAGGTAAATGAGCAGTTCTTC
d_call: -
v_call: TRBV7-9
clone_size: -
j_call: TRBJ2-1

cdr3_aa: CASRLTGSTEAFF
cdr3_nt: TGTGCCAGCAGACTGACAGGGTCCACTGAAGCTTTCTTT
d_call: TRBD1
v_call: TRBV27
clone_size: -
j_call: TRBJ1-1

cdr3_aa: CATSRGTDTEAFF
cdr3_nt: TGTGCCACCAGCAGAGGGACAGATACAGAAGCTTTCTTT
d_call: -
v_call: TRBV15
clone_size: -
j_call: TRBJ1-1

cdr3_aa: CASSQERIPQGQGFWITDTQYF
cdr3_nt: TGCGCCAGCAGCCAAGAACGGATACCCCAAGGACAGGGCTTTTGGATCACAGATACGCAGTATTTT
d_call: TRBD1
v_call: TRBV4-1
clone_size: once
j_call: TRBJ2-3

cdr3_aa: CASSYISTGTDTQYF
cdr3_nt: TGTGCCAGCAGCTATATTAGCACGGGCACAGATACGCAGTATTTT
d_call: -
v_call: TRBV5-8
clone_size: -
j_call: TRBJ2-3

cdr3_aa: CASSPPEHRDRIAYEQYF
cdr3_nt: TGTGCCAGCAGCCCACCCGAACACCGGGACAGGATTGCCTACGAGCAGTACTTC
d_call: TRBD1
v_call: TRBV7-9
clone_size: -
j_call: TRBJ2-7

cdr3_aa: CASSLSGQAPSTDTQYF
cdr3_nt: TGTGCCAGCAGTTTGTCGGGACAGGCCCCTAGCACAGATACGCAGTATTTT
d_call: TRBD1
v_call: TRBV27
clone_size: -
j_call: TRBJ2-3

cdr3_aa: CASSFSGQGGNEQYF
cdr3_nt: TGCGCCAGCAGCTTTTCGGGACAGGGTGGGAACGAGCAGTACTTC
d_call: TRBD1
v_call: TRBV5-1
clone_size: once
j_call: TRBJ2-7

cdr3_aa: CASSLAPGLAGGTGELFF
cdr3_nt: TGTGCCAGCAGCTTAGCCCCGGGACTAGCAGGGGGCACCGGGGAGCTGTTTTTT
d_call: TRBD2
v_call: TRBV7-2
clone_size: -
j_call: TRBJ2-2

cdr3_aa: CASSGAGNEKLFF
cdr3_nt: TGTGCCAGCAGTGGGGCAGGGAACGAAAAACTGTTTTTT
d_call: -
v_call: TRBV27
clone_size: -
j_call: TRBJ1-4

cdr3_aa: CASSAAQPQHF
cdr3_nt: TGTGCCAGCAGTGCAGCTCAGCCCCAGCATTTT
d_call: -
v_call: TRBV14
clone_size: -
j_call: TRBJ1-5

cdr3_aa: CASSLQTNTEAFF
cdr3_nt: TGTGCCAGCAGCTTACAGACGAACACTGAAGCTTTCTTT
d_call: -
v_call: TRBV7-3
clone_size: -
j_call: TRBJ1-1

cdr3_aa: CASSTGGNIYEQYF
cdr3_nt: TGTGCCAGCAGTACAGGGGGTAACATCTACGAGCAGTACTTC
d_call: TRBD1
v_call: TRBV6-6
clone_size: -
j_call: TRBJ2-7

cdr3_aa: CASSLKDLILHF
cdr3_nt: TGTGCCAGCAGTTTGAAGGACCTTATCCTCCACTTT
d_call: -
v_call: TRBV28
clone_size: -
j_call: TRBJ1-6

cdr3_aa: CASTPGGGVGGYTF
cdr3_nt: TGTGCCAGCACCCCCGGTGGGGGAGTGGGTGGCTACACCTTC
d_call: -
v_call: TRBV11-2
clone_size: -
j_call: TRBJ1-2

cdr3_aa: CASSVRGGADYGYTF
cdr3_nt: TGTGCCAGCAGCGTACGAGGGGGCGCTGACTATGGCTACACCTTC
d_call: TRBD1
v_call: TRBV9
clone_size: -
j_call: TRBJ1-2

cdr3_aa: CASSTGTGGFEQYF
cdr3_nt: TGTGCCAGCAGCACCGGGACAGGGGGTTTCGAGCAGTACTTC
d_call: TRBD1
v_call: TRBV6-5
clone_size: -
j_call: TRBJ2-7

cdr3_aa: CASSLEGQGSYNEQFF
cdr3_nt: TGTGCCAGCAGCTTAGAGGGACAGGGGTCCTACAATGAGCAGTTCTTC
d_call: TRBD1
v_call: TRBV11-3
clone_size: once
j_call: TRBJ2-1

cdr3_aa: CASSFSQGSSYEQYF
cdr3_nt: TGCGCCAGCAGCTTCTCACAGGGAAGCTCCTACGAGCAGTACTTC
d_call: -
v_call: TRBV5-1
clone_size: -
j_call: TRBJ2-7

cdr3_aa: CASSLTAGHPNEQFF
cdr3_nt: TGTGCCAGCAGCTTAACAGCGGGGCATCCCAATGAGCAGTTCTTC
d_call: TRBD2
v_call: TRBV5-4
clone_size: once
j_call: TRBJ2-1

cdr3_aa: CASSGTRSMNTEAFF
cdr3_nt: TGTGCCAGCAGCGGTACGCGATCCATGAACACTGAAGCTTTCTTT
d_call: -
v_call: TRBV7-9
clone_size: -
j_call: TRBJ1-1

cdr3_aa: CASGSRRSSYEQYF
cdr3_nt: TGTGCCAGCGGGTCTCGGCGGAGCTCCTACGAGCAGTACTTC
d_call: -
v_call: TRBV7-2
clone_size: once
j_call: TRBJ2-7

cdr3_aa: CASSVAEGIDYLNEKLFF
cdr3_nt: TGTGCCAGCAGCGTAGCTGAAGGCATTGATTACCTTAATGAAAAACTGTTTTTT
d_call: -
v_call: TRBV9
clone_size: -
j_call: TRBJ1-4

cdr3_aa: CASSAIAGVYEQYF
cdr3_nt: TGTGCCAGCAGTGCAATAGCGGGAGTTTACGAGCAGTACTTC
d_call: TRBD2
v_call: TRBV6-1
clone_size: -
j_call: TRBJ2-7

cdr3_aa: CASSPGSGETGNTIYF
cdr3_nt: TGTGCCAGCTCACCGGGTTCTGGAGAAACTGGAAACACCATATATTTT
d_call: -
v_call: TRBV18
clone_size: -
j_call: TRBJ1-3

cdr3_aa: CATQEGTGGYTF
cdr3_nt: TGTGCCACCCAGGAGGGTACGGGAGGCTACACCTTC
d_call: -
v_call: TRBV28
clone_size: -
j_call: TRBJ1-2

cdr3_aa: CASSSIGAGTDTQYF
cdr3_nt: TGTGCCAGCAGCTCAATAGGGGCTGGCACAGATACGCAGTATTTT
d_call: -
v_call: TRBV7-3
clone_size: -
j_call: TRBJ2-3

cdr3_aa: CASSSAAGQGEFF
cdr3_nt: TGTGCCAGTAGTTCCGCAGCGGGTCAAGGGGAGTTCTTC
d_call: -
v_call: TRBV19
clone_size: -
j_call: TRBJ2-1

cdr3_aa: CASSWGLDPGELFF
cdr3_nt: TGTGCCAGCAGCTGGGGCCTTGACCCCGGGGAGCTGTTTTTT
d_call: -
v_call: TRBV5-8
clone_size: few
j_call: TRBJ2-2

cdr3_aa: CASSSGTDTDTQYF
cdr3_nt: TGTGCCAGCAGCTCCGGGACAGACACAGATACGCAGTATTTT
d_call: TRBD1
v_call: TRBV5-6
clone_size: -
j_call: TRBJ2-3

cdr3_aa: CASSRGAGNTIYF
cdr3_nt: TGTGCCAGCAGCCGGGGGGCCGGAAACACCATATATTTT
d_call: -
v_call: TRBV7-2
clone_size: few
j_call: TRBJ1-3

cdr3_aa: CASSTTGFAVYEQYF
cdr3_nt: TGTGCCAGCAGTACCACAGGGTTCGCAGTCTACGAGCAGTACTTC
d_call: -
v_call: TRBV27
clone_size: medium-sized
j_call: TRBJ2-7

cdr3_aa: CASSWEAGASTYEQYF
cdr3_nt: TGTGCCAGCAGTTGGGAGGCGGGGGCGTCAACCTACGAGCAGTACTTC
d_call: -
v_call: TRBV27
clone_size: -
j_call: TRBJ2-7

cdr3_aa: CASSPQGAGTEAFF
cdr3_nt: TGTGCCAGCAGCCCCCAGGGGGCTGGAACTGAAGCTTTCTTT
d_call: TRBD1
v_call: TRBV27
clone_size: -
j_call: TRBJ1-1

cdr3_aa: CASSLGIGGTEAFF
cdr3_nt: TGTGCCAGCAGTTTAGGAATAGGGGGAACTGAAGCTTTCTTT
d_call: -
v_call: TRBV27
clone_size: -
j_call: TRBJ1-1

cdr3_aa: CASSESPGRGTNEKLFF
cdr3_nt: TGCGCCAGCAGTGAGTCCCCGGGGAGAGGGACTAATGAAAAACTGTTTTTT
d_call: -
v_call: TRBV10-2
clone_size: -
j_call: TRBJ1-4